This T cell receptor (beta chain) was captured by sequencing in a study of vaccination effects on CD4 cells after COVID-19. With regard to this clone: The antigen is undetermined.

The table came from immunoSEQ multiplex PCR; TCRdb's copy has only in-frame clones and leaves some out. The sample holds tens of thousands of clones; around 70% are singletons and the top ten take about 16%. Germline V gene lookup returns CDR1 SGHKS and CDR2 YYEKEE (reference sequence). The V and J ends lost 4 bases and 2 bases, in that order; junction bases with no gene match: 3. This CDR3 region has 16 residues. A roughly 10-day culture period preceded the isolation of CD4+ T cells. Two doses of either BNT162b2 or mRNA-1273 were given to each participant. This chain uses TRBV5-5 with TRBJ2-4; 13 bases fit TRBD2. The TCR sequence derives from a human donor who received a COVID-19 vaccine. Specimen: CD4+ T cells from PBMCs cultured without peptide, collected after COVID-19 vaccination. CDR3 amino acids: CASSRTSGSSKNIQYF. For the CDR3, the DNA is TGTGCCAGCAGCCGGACTAGCGGGAGCTCCAAAAACATTCAGTACTTC.